Each of the 32 T cell receptor beta chains below was sequenced from the same sample in a study of blood T cell repertoires in COVID-19. Sequencing was performed with immunoSEQ multiplex PCR; in TCRdb, only in-frame clones are kept and a portion is missing. The sample records about 320,000 clones, roughly nine tenths being singletons. Sequenced material: PBMCs or T cells enriched from blood (not recorded which). The receptors were sampled from a man aged 55 to 69 who had recovered from COVID-19.

The chain joins TRBV2 to TRBJ1-5, with a possible D match to TRBD1 (5 bases). Germline V gene lookup returns CDR1 SNHLY and CDR2 FYNNEI. Trimming shortened V by 7 bases and J by 1 base, and 20 bases separated the two germline ends. The CDR3 spans 17 residues. CDR3 bases: TGTGCCAGCAACCAACGCTCAGGGCCAGGGAGCAATCAGCCCCAGCATTTT. Its protein product is CASNQRSGPGSNQPQHF.

The genes are TRBV10-2 and TRBJ2-5; maybe TRBD2 (6 bases). CDR3 length equals 15 residues. V gave up 4 bases and J gave up 3 bases, with 15 bases separating them. Germline V gives CDR1 WSHSY, CDR2 SAAADI. CDR3 DNA sequence: TGCGCCAGCAGTGGAACGGGAGTTCCCAAAGAGACCCAGTACTTC. Amino acid sequence: CASSGTGVPKETQYF.

V and J are TRBV6-2 or TRBV6-3 and TRBJ2-1, with a possible D match to TRBD2 (6 bases). The length of the CDR3 is 16 residues. The germline V and J ends were trimmed by 5 bases and 4 bases, with 18 bases remaining between them. Germline CDR1 MNHEY, CDR2 SVGEGT. CDR3 in amino acids: CASSIIGRTPYNEQFF. In nucleotides, the CDR3 is TGTGCCAGCAGTATAATAGGGAGGACCCCTTACAATGAGCAGTTCTTC.

The V gene is TRBV4-1, the J gene TRBJ2-1, with TRBD2 matching over 12 bases. This CDR3 has 17 amino acids. Losses at the gene ends were 9 bases for V and 4 bases for J; bases not matched to a gene: 13. CDR1 MGHRA and CDR2 YSYEKL come from the germline V gene. CDR3 DNA: TGCGCCAGTGCTCCGACTAGCGGGAGTTTCCGTTACAATGAGCAGTTCTTC. Translated, it gives CASAPTSGSFRYNEQFF.

Details on this clone: The same CDR3 arises from other DNA sequences in this sample as well. The CDR3 loop is CASSRDSPYEQYF. CDR3 nucleotides: TGTGCCAGCAGCCGGGACTCCCCCTACGAGCAGTACTTC. The chain uses TRBV6-2 or TRBV6-3 and TRBJ2-7; a weak D match, TRBD2 (6 bases). V lost 6 bases to trimming and J lost 2 bases, with 11 bases between them. This CDR3 is 13 amino acids long. CDR1 and CDR2 (germline): MNHEY, SVGEGT.

V and J are TRBV19 and TRBJ1-2; D is possibly TRBD1 (5 bases). Germline CDR1 is LNHDA and CDR2 is SQIVND (reference sequence). Trimming took off 8 bases at V and 2 bases at J, with 15 bases between the two ends. This CDR3 is 14 amino acids long. This chain's CDR3 is CASRGPDKNYGYTF. The CDR3 region has the DNA TGTGCCAGTCGAGGCCCGGACAAAAACTATGGCTACACCTTC.

This chain uses TRBV5-4 with TRBJ1-4; no definite D call. The CDR3 spans 14 residues. Germline V gene sequence: CDR1 SGHNT, CDR2 YYREEE (reference sequence). V was trimmed by 4 bases and J by 4 bases, leaving 11 bases between them. In nucleotides, the CDR3 is TGTGCCAGCAGCATTGAGCCAATTAATGAAAAACTGTTTTTT. Protein: CASSIEPINEKLFF.

The rearrangement uses TRBV9 and TRBJ1-2, with D perhaps TRBD1 (6 bases). The CDR3 consists of 14 residues. Trimming left V 3 bases short and J 0 bases short, with 9 bases between. The V gene's germline CDR1 is SGDLS and CDR2 YYNGEE. The CDR3 loop is CASSEQGANYGYTF. The DNA for the CDR3 is TGTGCCAGCAGCGAACAGGGAGCTAACTATGGCTACACCTTC.

The genes are TRBV15 and TRBJ2-5; D is undetermined. Germline V gene lookup returns CDR1 LNHNV and CDR2 YYDKDF (reference sequence). The ends were cut back, 5 bases at V and 2 bases at J, with 9 bases in the middle. The CDR3 totals 13 residues. The CDR3 sequence is CATSLPLQETQYF. CDR3 in DNA: TGTGCCACCAGCCTCCCCTTACAAGAGACCCAGTACTTC.

About this clone itself: One end of the junction is discordant with germline, which a read error may explain. This chain uses TRBV7-7 with TRBJ2-2; the D gene is possibly TRBD2 (6 bases). Germline V lookup: CDR1 SSHAT, CDR2 FNYEAQ (reference sequence). CDR3 size: 16 residues. This chain's CDR3 is CASSLEVRGTGGELFF. The DNA for the CDR3 is TGTGCTAGCAGCTTAGAAGTCCGGGGGACGGGCGGGGAGCTGTTTTTT.

The chain has TRBV2 and TRBJ1-3; D is possibly TRBD1 (6 bases). The CDR3 totals 20 residues. V was trimmed by 6 bases and J by 0 bases, leaving 27 bases between them. Per the germline V gene, CDR1 is SNHLY and CDR2 is FYNNEI. The CDR3 coding sequence is TGTGCCAGCAGGGACCCAACAGGGATCACCCCTTATTCCTCTGGAAACACCATATATTTT. This sequence encodes CASRDPTGITPYSSGNTIYF.

This clone was seen a single time. The CDR3 region has the DNA TGTGCTAGTGGTTTGGGACTAGCGGGAGGATTGGCCTACGAGCAGTACTTC. Translated: CASGLGLAGGLAYEQYF. J is TRBJ2-7 and V is TRBV12-5; 13 positions agree with TRBD2. The CDR3 length is 17 residues. Looked up from germline, CDR1 is LGHNT and CDR2 is FRNRAP. Trimming cost V 1 base and J 2 bases; bases outside gene matches: 5. Full variable domain (missing parts from reference TRBV12-5 and TRBJ2-7): DARVTQTPRHKVTEMGQEVTMRCQPILGHNTVFWYRQTMMQGLELLAYFRNRAPLDDSGMPKDRFSAEMPDATLATLKIQPSEPRDSAVYFCASGLGLAGGLAYEQYFGPGTRLTVT.

To note about this clone: Other DNA sequences within the sample encode an identical CDR3. CDR3 coding DNA: TGTGCCAGCAGATCGGGACAGGGGGCTGCTGGAAACACCATATATTTT. Its translation is CASRSGQGAAGNTIYF. This chain uses TRBV11-2 with TRBJ1-3; 12 bases line up with TRBD1. CDR3 length: 16 residues. The germline V gene encodes CDR1 SGHAT and CDR2 FQNNGV. Trimming removed 6 bases from V and 2 bases from J; junction bases left unmatched: 5.

The rearrangement joins TRBV4-2 to TRBJ2-7; 9 bases match TRBD1. V was pared by 4 bases and J by 3 bases, with 4 bases of the junction left unmatched. This CDR3 has 14 residues. CDR1 is LGHNA and CDR2 is YNFKEQ in the germline V gene. As DNA, the CDR3 is TGTGCCAGCAGCCGCGAGGACAGGGGCTACGAGCAGTACTTC. Residues: CASSREDRGYEQYF.

The chain employs TRBV2 and TRBJ2-1; D might be TRBD2 (5 bases). V gave up 2 bases and J gave up 9 bases, with 17 bases separating them. CDR1 SNHLY and CDR2 FYNNEI come from the germline V gene. The CDR3 is 15 amino acids. The CDR3 sequence is CASSEWTRGGSEQFF. CDR3 coding DNA: TGTGCCAGCAGTGAATGGACCCGTGGAGGCAGTGAGCAGTTCTTC.

This clone has a handful of counts. The CDR3 nucleotides read TGTGCCAGTAGTACCAGACTGGCGGAGCAGTTCTTC. Amino acid sequence: CASSTRLAEQFF. The gene calls are TRBV19 and TRBJ2-1; D is unresolved. V shed 4 bases and J shed 10 bases, with 11 bases lying between them. Per the germline V gene, CDR1 is LNHDA and CDR2 is SQIVND (reference sequence). The CDR3 extends over 12 amino acids.

V gene TRBV7-2 combines with J gene TRBJ1-1; possible D gene TRBD1, 6 bases. CDR3 length equals 15 residues. Germline V gene sequence: CDR1 SGHTA, CDR2 FQGNSA. The V end was cut by 1 base, the J end by 3 bases, with 12 bases between. CDR3 DNA: TGTGCCAGCAGCTTAGGGGGACATAGGGACACTGAAGCTTTCTTT. Amino acids: CASSLGGHRDTEAFF.

In its sample, this clone was seen a few times. The gene calls are TRBV7-6 and TRBJ2-2, with D maybe TRBD1 (6 bases). Between the trimmed V and J ends, which lost 0 bases and 7 bases, there was a span of 15 bases. Germline V gene sequence: CDR1 SGHVS, CDR2 FNYEAQ. This CDR3 has 16 residues. This chain's CDR3 is CASSLAGRGPIGELFF. The DNA for the CDR3 is TGTGCCAGCAGCTTAGCGGGCAGGGGCCCAATCGGGGAGCTGTTTTTT.

The genes are TRBV19 and TRBJ1-5; TRBD1 matches at 8 bases. With V trimmed by 8 bases and J by 6 bases, 9 bases remained unmatched. This CDR3 contains 14 residues. Germline-derived CDR1 and CDR2 are LNHDA and SQIVND (reference sequence). The CDR3 sequence is CASFGTGYSQPQHF. CDR3 in DNA: TGTGCCAGTTTTGGGACAGGCTATAGTCAGCCCCAGCATTTT.

The J gene is TRBJ2-5, the V gene TRBV24-1, with a possible D match to TRBD1 (6 bases). CDR3 length equals 14 residues. Trimming took 3 bases from V and 4 from J, leaving 11 bases between them. Germline V gene sequence: CDR1 KGHDR, CDR2 SFDVKD. As DNA, the CDR3 is TGTGCCACCAGTGATCCGGGACAACTAGAGACCCAGTACTTC. Its translation: CATSDPGQLETQYF.

The chain combines TRBV27 with TRBJ1-1; no clear D. CDR1 is MNHEY and CDR2 is SMNVEV in the germline V gene (reference sequence). There are 12 residues in the CDR3. V gave up 4 bases and J gave up 2 bases, with 5 bases separating them. The CDR3 protein is CASSSINTEAFF. The CDR3 DNA reads TGTGCCAGCAGTTCTATCAACACTGAAGCTTTCTTT.

The gene calls are TRBV27 and TRBJ2-7; D is unclear. Trimming shortened V by 3 bases and J by 2 bases, and 8 bases separated the two germline ends. Germline V gene lookup returns CDR1 MNHEY and CDR2 SMNVEV (reference sequence). The CDR3 runs 13 residues. The CDR3 reads CASSFRSTYEQYF. Written as DNA, the CDR3 is TGTGCCAGCAGTTTTCGGTCCACCTACGAGCAGTACTTC.

This clone showed up just once. CDR3 region: CASSERQGRSPLHF. CDR3 nucleotides: TGTGCCAGCAGCGAGCGACAGGGGCGTTCACCCCTCCACTTT. The genes are TRBV7-9 and TRBJ1-6; TRBD1 matches 8 bases. The germline V gene encodes CDR1 SEHNR and CDR2 FQNEAQ (reference sequence). The CDR3 has 14 residues. The J segment lost 9 bases and the V segment lost 5 bases, leaving 6 bases of the junction unmatched.

This sequence joins TRBV4-1 and TRBJ2-1; 7 nucleotides line up with TRBD2. This CDR3 has 13 amino acids. Looked up from germline, CDR1 is MGHRA and CDR2 is YSYEKL. The ends lost 1 base at V and 9 bases at J; junction bases unmatched: 3. The CDR3 is CASSQGLAGEQFF. CDR3 DNA: TGCGCCAGCAGCCAAGGACTAGCAGGTGAGCAGTTCTTC.

V usage is TRBV6-5 and J usage is TRBJ2-1; the D gene is possibly TRBD1 (6 bases). The CDR3 runs 15 residues. Germline assignment: CDR1 MNHEY and CDR2 SVGAGI. V lost 7 bases and J 6 bases, leaving 19 bases between the germline ends. The CDR3 region is CASIVGAYRVNEQFF. Here the CDR3 DNA reads TGTGCCAGCATCGTGGGGGCCTACCGGGTCAATGAGCAGTTCTTC.

This sequence joins TRBV7-9 and TRBJ1-2, with no clear D. Germline-derived CDR1 and CDR2 are SEHNR and FQNEAQ (reference sequence). Between the trimmed V and J ends, which lost 2 bases and 4 bases, there was a span of 11 bases. The CDR3 covers 14 residues. CDR3 amino acids: CASSLLLGPYGYTF. The CDR3 DNA sequence: TGTGCCAGCAGCTTATTGTTGGGCCCCTATGGCTACACCTTC.

The V gene is TRBV27, the J gene TRBJ1-1, with D perhaps TRBD1 (5 bases). V lost 5 bases and J 0 bases, leaving 19 bases between the germline ends. Germline CDR1 and CDR2: MNHEY and SMNVEV (reference sequence). This CDR3 is built from 17 residues. In DNA form, the CDR3 reads TGTGCCAGCAGTCACACTGCCCCCGGACACGTGAACACTGAAGCTTTCTTT. Amino acids: CASSHTAPGHVNTEAFF.

The CDR3 loop reads CASSGPDSNTEAFF. CDR3 in DNA: TGTGCCAGCAGTGGACCGGACAGCAACACTGAAGCTTTCTTT. The chain is built from TRBV28 and TRBJ1-1; a possible D gene is TRBD1 (6 bases). Per germline, CDR1 MDHEN and CDR2 SYDVKM. Trimming cost V 5 bases and J 2 bases, with 12 bases left between them. The CDR3 runs 14 residues.

This clone came up once. This chain connects TRBV15 to TRBJ2-2, with TRBD1 matching 7 bases. Germline V gives CDR1 LNHNV, CDR2 YYDKDF (reference sequence). The V segment lost 5 bases and the J segment 6 bases; nucleotides outside the gene matches: 12. This CDR3 has 16 amino acids. The CDR3 loop is CATSWGQRGRAGELFF. For the CDR3, the DNA is TGTGCCACCAGCTGGGGACAGAGGGGAAGGGCCGGGGAGCTGTTTTTT. The full variable domain, its missing parts supplied by reference TRBV15 and TRBJ2-2, is DAMVIQNPRYQVTQFGKPVTLSCSQTLNHNVMYWYQQKSSQAPKLLFHYYDKDFNNEADTPDNFQSRRPNTSFCFLDIRSPGLGDTAMYLCATSWGQRGRAGELFFGEGSRLTVL.

V gene TRBV27 combines with J gene TRBJ2-7, with D possibly matching TRBD2 (5 bases). The germline gives CDR1 MNHEY, CDR2 SMNVEV (reference sequence). Deletions cut 3 bases from V and 7 bases from J, with 19 bases between. This CDR3 is 15 amino acids long. CDR3 sequence: CASSFAERALGEQYF. DNA of the CDR3: TGTGCCAGCAGTTTCGCCGAGAGGGCCCTAGGGGAGCAGTACTTC.

V gene TRBV6-6 combines with J gene TRBJ2-7, with no clear D. Germline CDR1 reads MNHNY; CDR2 reads SVGAGI (reference sequence). The CDR3 runs 11 residues. V was trimmed by 11 bases and J by 5 bases, leaving 13 bases between them. CDR3 DNA: TGTGCCTCCGAGGCTGTAGACGAGCAGTACTTC. It encodes CASEAVDEQYF.

The chain recombines TRBV7-9 with TRBJ1-1; 8 bases align to TRBD1. Trimming removed 4 bases from V and 1 base from J; junction bases left unmatched: 5. CDR3 length: 15 residues. The germline V gene has CDR1 SEHNR and CDR2 FQNEAQ (reference sequence). CDR3 DNA sequence: TGTGCCAGCAGCTCAAAGACAGGGGCGAACACTGAAGCTTTCTTT. Its translation: CASSSKTGANTEAFF.